The 24 T cell receptor beta chains below were found in one sample sequenced in a study of CD8 T cells in ankylosing spondylitis. MiXCR, run by TCRdb on the 5' RACE reads, gives a single entry per CDR3 protein. In the table there are about 42,000 distinct CDR3 sequences, less than 3% of which are singletons. The sample was blood, either unsorted or a sorted T cell fraction (not recorded which). Source of these receptors: a male donor with ankylosing spondylitis or in good health (not recorded which).

This clonotype has at least ten counts. V gene TRBV9 combines with J gene TRBJ1-1; D not resolved. V shed 0 bases and J shed 6 bases, with 6 bases lying between them. CDR3 length equals 12 residues. Germline V lookup: CDR1 SGDLS, CDR2 YYNGEE. The CDR3 DNA sequence: TGTGCCAGCAGCGTAGCTACGGCTGAAGCTTTCTTT. This encodes CASSVATAEAFF. Full variable domain (rest looked up from reference TRBV9 and TRBJ1-1): DSGVTQTPKHLITATGQRVTLRCSPRSGDLSVYWYQQSLDQGLQFLIQYYNGEERAKGNILERFSAQQFPDLHSELNLSSLELGDSALYFCASSVATAEAFFGQGTRLTVV.

This clonotype has ten or more counts. The chain is built from TRBV9 and TRBJ2-1, with 10 bases identical to TRBD2. The germline V gene has CDR1 SGDLS and CDR2 YYNGEE. V lost 2 bases and J lost 4; bases outside the gene matches: 12. The CDR3 covers 18 residues. The CDR3 nucleotides read TGTGCCAGCAGCGTCAGAGCGGGAGGGACCCCCCATTACAATGAGCAGTTCTTC. This codes for CASSVRAGGTPHYNEQFF. The full variable domain, rest sourced from reference TRBV9 and TRBJ2-1, is DSGVTQTPKHLITATGQRVTLRCSPRSGDLSVYWYQQSLDQGLQFLIQYYNGEERAKGNILERFSAQQFPDLHSELNLSSLELGDSALYFCASSVRAGGTPHYNEQFFGPGTRLTVL.

This clonotype was seen ten or more times. A much more abundant neighbour one base away suggests this may be a read error. This chain's CDR3 is CASRSSGSSYNEQFF. DNA of the CDR3: TGTGCCAGCAGGTCTAGCGGGAGCTCCTACAATGAGCAGTTCTTC. This rearrangement joins TRBV9 to TRBJ2-1, with TRBD2 matching 10 bases. The germline CDR1 and CDR2 sequences are SGDLS and YYNGEE. This CDR3 has 15 residues. Losses at the gene ends were 5 bases for V and 0 bases for J; bases not matched to a gene: 2.

This clonotype was seen repeatedly, ten times or more. This rearrangement joins TRBV9 to TRBJ2-1; 9 nucleotides agree with TRBD1. The V gene end was trimmed by 5 bases and the J gene end by 1 base; junction bases not matched to a gene: 19. The CDR3 sequence is 20 residues long. Germline CDR1 and CDR2: SGDLS and YYNGEE. CDR3 protein: CASSPPAGTGPSFSYNEQFF. The CDR3 DNA sequence: TGTGCCAGCAGTCCCCCGGCCGGGACAGGGCCCTCTTTTTCCTACAATGAGCAGTTCTTC.

This clonotype was found many times. The V and J genes are TRBV21-1 and TRBJ2-7; TRBD1, as called in the table, went unchecked against the DNA. TRBV21-1 constitutes a pseudogene. This CDR3 spans 15 amino acids. In DNA, the CDR3 is TGTGCCAGCAGCAATGGCGGGACAGGTACCTACGAGCAGTACTTC. As protein: CASSNGGTGTYEQYF.

This clonotype was seen repeatedly, ten times or more. This rearrangement joins TRBV9 to TRBJ2-3; D not resolved. Trimming cost V 0 bases and J 2 bases, with 10 bases left between them. CDR1 and CDR2 from the germline V gene are SGDLS and YYNGEE. This CDR3 region has 15 residues. The CDR3 sequence is CASSVDKILTDTQYF. The DNA for the CDR3 is TGTGCCAGCAGCGTAGATAAGATACTCACAGATACGCAGTATTTT. Together with reference TRBV9 and TRBJ2-3, the CDR3 gives the full variable domain: DSGVTQTPKHLITATGQRVTLRCSPRSGDLSVYWYQQSLDQGLQFLIQYYNGEERAKGNILERFSAQQFPDLHSELNLSSLELGDSALYFCASSVDKILTDTQYFGPGTRLTVL.

This clonotype showed up many times. This chain joins TRBV9 and TRBJ1-3, with D unresolved. Germline CDR1 SGDLS, CDR2 YYNGEE. Trimming removed 0 bases at V and 0 bases at J, with 10 bases between. The CDR3 consists of 16 residues. CDR3 protein: CASSVGTGSSGNTIYF. In DNA form, the CDR3 reads TGTGCCAGCAGCGTAGGGACCGGGAGCTCTGGAAACACCATATATTTT.

In its sample, this clonotype was seen many times. The V gene is TRBV9, the J gene TRBJ2-1; 10 positions match TRBD2. Germline assignment: CDR1 SGDLS and CDR2 YYNGEE. The CDR3 consists of 14 residues. Trimming took 3 bases from V and 6 from J; bases not matched to a gene: 3. The CDR3 DNA is TGTGCCAGCAGCGCCGGGACTAGCGCCAATGAGCAGTTCTTC. It encodes CASSAGTSANEQFF.

This clonotype was recorded at least ten times. The V and J genes are TRBV9 and TRBJ2-2; D uncertain. Germline V gives CDR1 SGDLS, CDR2 YYNGEE. The CDR3 sequence is 14 residues long. Trimming shortened V by 3 bases and J by 6 bases, and 12 bases separated the two germline ends. The CDR3 loop reads CASSAYLGPGELFF. Here the CDR3 DNA reads TGTGCCAGCAGCGCCTACTTGGGCCCCGGGGAGCTGTTTTTT.

This clonotype was recorded at least ten times. The rearrangement uses TRBV9 and TRBJ1-4; weak D call: TRBD1 (5 bases). Trimming stripped 0 bases from V and 3 bases from J, with 9 bases between. This CDR3 region has 15 residues. Germline values: CDR1 SGDLS, CDR2 YYNGEE. CDR3 DNA: TGTGCCAGCAGCGTAGTAACAGGCCCTAATGAAAAACTGTTTTTT. It is translated as CASSVVTGPNEKLFF.

This clonotype was picked up many times. J is TRBJ2-5 and V is TRBV9, with 7 bases identical to TRBD2. The CDR3 contains 14 residues. The V gene end was trimmed by 2 bases and the J gene end by 1 base; junction bases not matched to a gene: 2. The germline V gene has CDR1 SGDLS and CDR2 YYNGEE. The CDR3 is CASSVASGQETQYF. In DNA form, the CDR3 reads TGTGCCAGCAGCGTGGCTAGCGGCCAAGAGACCCAGTACTTC.

This clonotype was detected many times. This chain links TRBV9 with TRBJ2-2; D unresolved. V was cut by 0 bases and J by 4 bases, with 4 bases left in between. Germline CDR1 SGDLS, CDR2 YYNGEE. The CDR3 contains 13 residues. CDR3 sequence reads: CASSVVVTGELFF. The CDR3 nucleotides read TGTGCCAGCAGCGTAGTGGTCACCGGGGAGCTGTTTTTT.

This clonotype was counted at least ten times. The chain recombines TRBV9 with TRBJ2-2, with a tentative D call TRBD2 (6 bases). The CDR3 extends over 14 amino acids. Germline V gene sequence: CDR1 SGDLS, CDR2 YYNGEE. Trimming removed 3 bases at V and 4 bases at J, with 10 bases between. CDR3 residues: CASSGLVGTGELFF. The CDR3 DNA sequence: TGTGCCAGCAGCGGACTAGTTGGCACCGGGGAGCTGTTTTTT. Filled out from reference TRBV9 and TRBJ2-2, the complete variable domain reads DSGVTQTPKHLITATGQRVTLRCSPRSGDLSVYWYQQSLDQGLQFLIQYYNGEERAKGNILERFSAQQFPDLHSELNLSSLELGDSALYFCASSGLVGTGELFFGEGSRLTVL.

The table lists this clonotype with many counts. The chain uses TRBV9 and TRBJ2-2; maybe TRBD2 (6 bases). Trimming shortened V by 0 bases and J by 7 bases, and 19 bases separated the two germline ends. CDR1 is SGDLS and CDR2 is YYNGEE in the germline V gene. The CDR3 runs 17 residues. This chain's CDR3 is CASSVGGRPGSHGELFF. The CDR3 bases are TGTGCCAGCAGCGTAGGAGGGAGGCCGGGGAGCCACGGGGAGCTGTTTTTT.

At least ten counts were recorded for this clonotype. J is TRBJ1-1 and V is TRBV9, with D tentatively TRBD1 (5 bases). Germline lookup yields CDR1 SGDLS and CDR2 YYNGEE. Trimming removed 3 bases from V and 3 bases from J, with 15 bases in between. The CDR3 loop spans 15 amino acids. The CDR3 is CASSASGRTHTEAFF. The CDR3 bases are TGTGCCAGCAGCGCCTCGGGACGGACCCACACTGAAGCTTTCTTT.

This clonotype was seen at least ten times. The chain is built from TRBV9 and TRBJ1-1; TRBD1 matches 8 bases. The germline V gene encodes CDR1 SGDLS and CDR2 YYNGEE. The CDR3 is 14 amino acids. V shed 4 bases, J shed 1 base, and the junction held 3 bases outside the gene matches. The CDR3 spells CASSPQGANTEAFF. CDR3 nucleotides: TGTGCCAGCAGCCCTCAGGGGGCGAACACTGAAGCTTTCTTT. The full variable domain, with the rest looked up from reference TRBV9 and TRBJ1-1, is DSGVTQTPKHLITATGQRVTLRCSPRSGDLSVYWYQQSLDQGLQFLIQYYNGEERAKGNILERFSAQQFPDLHSELNLSSLELGDSALYFCASSPQGANTEAFFGQGTRLTVV.

This clonotype was detected ten times or more. The rearrangement links TRBV9 to TRBJ2-3; TRBD2 agrees at 10 bases. The CDR3 runs to 18 residues. The ends lost 4 bases at V and 0 bases at J; junction bases unmatched: 11. The germline V gene encodes CDR1 SGDLS and CDR2 YYNGEE. This chain's CDR3 is CASSPLAGEGTSTDTQYF. In DNA, the CDR3 is TGTGCCAGCAGCCCTCTAGCGGGAGAGGGGACTAGCACAGATACGCAGTATTTT.

This clonotype was recorded at least ten times. The gene calls are TRBV9 and TRBJ2-2, with 10 bases lining up with TRBD1. Trimming cost V 3 bases and J 8 bases; bases outside gene matches: 10. The CDR3 loop spans 16 amino acids. Germline V gene sequence: CDR1 SGDLS, CDR2 YYNGEE. The CDR3: CASSARGQGKGGELFF. The CDR3 region has the DNA TGTGCCAGCAGCGCGAGGGGACAGGGGAAAGGGGGGGAGCTGTTTTTT.

This clonotype appeared many times. V usage is TRBV9 and J usage is TRBJ2-1; 8 bases line up with TRBD2. Germline trimming cut 4 bases from V and 4 bases from J; bases unmatched to any gene: 10. The V gene's germline CDR1 is SGDLS and CDR2 YYNGEE. The CDR3 runs to 16 residues. CDR3 sequence reads: CASSPPGSGSYNEQFF. The CDR3 region has the DNA TGTGCCAGCAGCCCCCCCGGCAGCGGGAGTTACAATGAGCAGTTCTTC.

The table lists this clonotype with many counts. This chain links TRBV9 with TRBJ2-1; TRBD1 matches 7 bases. Trimming cost V 3 bases and J 6 bases; bases outside gene matches: 9. The CDR3 loop spans 15 amino acids. Germline loops: CDR1 SGDLS, CDR2 YYNGEE. CDR3 sequence reads: CASSAYQRTGNEQFF. The CDR3, as DNA: TGTGCCAGCAGCGCGTATCAGCGGACAGGCAATGAGCAGTTCTTC.

The V call is TRBV9, the J call TRBJ2-1, with 9 bases that match TRBD1. This CDR3 spans 15 amino acids. After removal of 3 bases from V and 7 bases from J, the junction contained 8 bases not matched to a gene. Germline CDR1 SGDLS, CDR2 YYNGEE. CDR3 sequence reads: CASSEQGAESNEQFF. Written as DNA, the CDR3 is TGTGCCAGCAGCGAACAGGGGGCTGAGAGTAATGAGCAGTTCTTC.

By proportion, this clonotype is medium-sized. The rearrangement uses TRBV9 and TRBJ2-1; D is tentatively TRBD1 or TRBD2 (6 bases each). This CDR3 comprises 15 residues. Trimming cost V 3 bases and J 6 bases, with 16 bases left between them. Germline CDR1 SGDLS, CDR2 YYNGEE. The chain's CDR3 is CASSEGGTLSNEQFF. Written as DNA, the CDR3 is TGTGCCAGCAGCGAAGGGGGGACTCTGAGCAATGAGCAGTTCTTC.

This clonotype was counted at least ten times. V is TRBV9 and J is TRBJ2-1; tentatively, D is TRBD1 or TRBD2 (5 bases each). CDR3 length: 15 amino acids. The germline V gene encodes CDR1 SGDLS and CDR2 YYNGEE. With 3 bases removed from V and 5 bases from J, the gap between germline ends came to 15 bases. CDR3 loop: CASSALPKGHNEQFF. DNA of the CDR3: TGTGCCAGCAGCGCACTCCCGAAGGGACACAATGAGCAGTTCTTC.

This clonotype occurred many times. The rearrangement links TRBV9 to TRBJ2-1, with D perhaps TRBD2 (6 bases). Trimming shortened V by 1 base and J by 3 bases, and 11 bases separated the two germline ends. The CDR3 extends over 15 amino acids. The germline CDR1 and CDR2 sequences are SGDLS and YYNGEE. CDR3 DNA: TGTGCCAGCAGCGTAACGGGAGAGAACTACAATGAGCAGTTCTTC. It specifies CASSVTGENYNEQFF.